This passage covers 31 T cell receptor beta chains from one sample sequenced in a study of cytomegalovirus exposure and HLA in healthy donors. Amplification used 60 Vbeta primers and 13 Jbeta primers. Data came from immunoSEQ multiplex PCR; TCRdb stores just in-frame clones and leaves some out. The sample includes 200,000 or so clones, about 80% of them seen just once. Sequencing was carried out using PBMCs. These receptors all stem from a woman aged 18-35 years in good health and CMV-seropositive.

V gene TRBV6-4 combines with J gene TRBJ2-7; 9 bases are shared with TRBD1. The trim removed 6 bases at V and 2 bases at J, leaving 14 bases unmatched. The CDR3 contains 17 residues. The germline V gene encodes CDR1 MRHNA and CDR2 SNTAGT. The CDR3 region is CASSGQATGGATYEQYV. CDR3 in DNA: TGTGCCAGCAGCGGCCAAGCAACAGGGGGCGCAACCTACGAGCAGTACGTC.

The chain has TRBV28 and TRBJ2-7; no clear D gene. The CDR3 totals 14 residues. V lost 4 bases to trimming and J lost 6 bases, with 16 bases between them. The V gene's germline CDR1 is MDHEN and CDR2 SYDVKM. The CDR3 DNA reads TGTGCCAGCAGTTCTACCCTCGGAGAGTCCGAGCAGTACTTC. This sequence encodes CASSSTLGESEQYF. The variable domain in full, with the rest retrieved from reference TRBV28 and TRBJ2-7, is DVKVTQSSRYLVKRTGEKVFLECVQDMDHENMFWYRQDPGLGLRLIYFSYDVKMKEKGDIPEGYSVSREKKERFSLILESASTNQTSMYLCASSSTLGESEQYFGPGTRLTVT.

The rearrangement uses TRBV21-1 and TRBJ1-6; the table's D gene call, TRBD1, was not cross checked with the DNA. TRBV21-1 is marked as a pseudogene. The CDR3 totals 15 residues. The CDR3 region is CASSKATGCRSPLHF. CDR3 sequence (DNA): TGTGCCAGCAGCAAAGCTACAGGCTGCCGGTCACCCCTCCACTTT.

This chain uses TRBV7-2 with TRBJ1-1; D is perhaps TRBD1 (6 bases). V was shortened by 1 base and J by 2 bases, with 11 bases between the two germline ends. CDR1 and CDR2 from the germline V gene are SGHTA and FQGNSA. This CDR3 spans 15 amino acids. In DNA, the CDR3 is TGTGCCAGCAGCTTAGGAGGGGGTCATAACACTGAAGCTTTCTTT. Amino acids: CASSLGGGHNTEAFF.

The chain combines TRBV5-1 with TRBJ1-4, with a possible D match to TRBD1 (5 bases). V shed 4 bases and J shed 2 bases, with 15 bases lying between them. Germline V gives CDR1 SGHRS, CDR2 YFSETQ. The CDR3 is 16 residues long. CDR3 sequence reads: CASSPRGVSTNEKLFF. CDR3 nucleotide sequence: TGCGCCAGCAGCCCGCGGGGGGTCTCGACTAATGAAAAACTGTTTTTT.

The V gene is TRBV27, the J gene TRBJ1-1; 11 nucleotides match TRBD1. V lost 5 bases and J lost 3; bases outside the gene matches: 17. The V gene's germline CDR1 is MNHEY and CDR2 SMNVEV (reference sequence). The CDR3 loop spans 19 amino acids. DNA of the CDR3: TGTGCCAGCAGTCCAAAGGGACAGGGGGTCATACCCGGAGACACTGAAGCTTTCTTT. It is translated as CASSPKGQGVIPGDTEAFF.

The CDR3 here is CASSVGSSKAGELFF. In nucleotides, the CDR3 is TGTGCCAGCAGCGTAGGTAGTAGCAAGGCCGGGGAGCTGTTTTTT. This chain links TRBV9 with TRBJ2-2; unclear D gene. CDR3 size: 15 residues. CDR1 and CDR2 from the germline V gene are SGDLS and YYNGEE. The V gene lost 0 bases and the J gene lost 6 bases, with 12 bases spanning the gap. The variable domain in full, completed from reference TRBV9 and TRBJ2-2, reads DSGVTQTPKHLITATGQRVTLRCSPRSGDLSVYWYQQSLDQGLQFLIQYYNGEERAKGNILERFSAQQFPDLHSELNLSSLELGDSALYFCASSVGSSKAGELFFGEGSRLTVL.

The V and J genes are TRBV6-4 and TRBJ2-3; D gene ambiguous. Germline V lookup: CDR1 MRHNA, CDR2 SNTAGT. This CDR3 is built from 15 residues. Trimming stripped 2 bases from V and 4 bases from J, with 13 bases between. DNA of the CDR3: TGTGCCAGCAGTGACAGCCCAAGTGAGTCAGATACGCAGTATTTT. This translates into CASSDSPSESDTQYF.

The V call is TRBV9, the J call TRBJ2-3; the D is unclear. The CDR3 loop spans 16 amino acids. Germline V gene sequence: CDR1 SGDLS, CDR2 YYNGEE. The V end lost 0 bases, the J end lost 0 bases, and 11 bases lay between the germline ends. CDR3 region: CASSVDWATSTDTQYF. CDR3 coding DNA: TGTGCCAGCAGCGTAGACTGGGCTACTAGCACAGATACGCAGTATTTT.

This clone was picked up one time. The gene calls are TRBV11-2 and TRBJ2-5; 11 bases fit TRBD2. The J call may be in error: the DNA end matches TRBJ2-7 better. Germline V gives CDR1 SGHAT, CDR2 FQNNGV. The CDR3 consists of 15 residues. The CDR3 nucleotides are TGTGCCAGCAGCATATCTAGCGGGGGGAACTACGAGCAGTACTTC. This codes for CASSISSGGNYEQYF.

This clone has a single count. The chain is built from TRBV4-1 and TRBJ2-1; D is ambiguous. Germline CDR1 is MGHRA and CDR2 is YSYEKL. The CDR3 length is 13 residues. Trimming pared 3 bases from V and 7 bases from J, leaving 10 bases between. For the CDR3, the DNA is TGCGCCAGCAGCCACCGACATGGGAATGAGCAGTTCTTC. The encoded protein is CASSHRHGNEQFF.

A note on this clone: Germline is not matched at one junction end, which may reflect a read error. The chain uses TRBV6-4 and TRBJ2-5; 7 bases align to TRBD1. CDR1 is MRHNA, CDR2 SNTAGT, per germline. The CDR3 length is 9 residues. This CDR3 is CARRDSGNF. The CDR3 nucleotides are TGTGCCAGGAGGGACAGCGGCAACTTC.

The V call is TRBV27, the J call TRBJ1-1, with no clear D. The CDR3 extends over 14 amino acids. V was cut by 3 bases and J by 0 bases, with 8 bases left in between. Germline lookup yields CDR1 MNHEY and CDR2 SMNVEV (reference sequence). The CDR3: CASSLSAMNTEAFF. CDR3 in DNA: TGTGCCAGCAGTTTGAGCGCAATGAACACTGAAGCTTTCTTT.

The genes are TRBV2 and TRBJ1-5, with TRBD1 matching 8 bases. In germline, CDR1 is SNHLY, CDR2 FYNNEI. Trimming took 5 bases from V and 5 from J; bases not matched to a gene: 8. This CDR3 spans 15 amino acids. The chain's CDR3 is CASSRGGQGDQPQHF. The CDR3 nucleotides read TGTGCCAGCAGTCGAGGCGGACAGGGCGATCAGCCCCAGCATTTT.

Of note for this clone: One end of the junction fails to match germline, which may point to a read error. This rearrangement joins TRBV11-3 to TRBJ2-1, with TRBD2 as a possible D gene (7 bases). This CDR3 contains 13 residues. Germline-derived CDR1 and CDR2 are SGHNT and YENEEA. This CDR3 is CASSLPPGGLQIF. CDR3 DNA: TGTGCCAGCAGCTTACCCCCCGGGGGGCTCCAGATCTTC.

This clone appeared a few times. This chain links TRBV4-1 with TRBJ1-1; 7 nucleotides agree with TRBD1. Germline V gives CDR1 MGHRA, CDR2 YSYEKL. This CDR3 contains 14 residues. V was pared by 1 base and J by 2 bases, with 1 base of the junction left unmatched. CDR3 sequence: CASSQVGGNTEAFF. For the CDR3, the DNA is TGCGCCAGCAGCCAAGTAGGGGGCAACACTGAAGCTTTCTTT.

In the case of this clone: The sample carries other DNA sequences with the same CDR3. V and J are TRBV2 and TRBJ2-7; D unresolved. Trimming removed 5 bases at V and 2 bases at J, with 10 bases between. CDR1 SNHLY and CDR2 FYNNEI come from the germline V gene. This CDR3 region has 13 residues. The CDR3 nucleotides are TGTGCCAGCAGTATAAGGCAGGCCTACGAGCAGTACTTC. It encodes CASSIRQAYEQYF.

The chain joins TRBV6-1 to TRBJ2-7; TRBD2 matches at 13 bases. V shed 5 bases, J shed 6 bases, and the junction held 4 bases outside the gene matches. Per the germline V gene, CDR1 is MNHNS and CDR2 is SASEGT. This CDR3 has 14 residues. The CDR3, as DNA: TGTGCCAGCAGTAGGACTAGCGGGGGCTTCGAGCAGTACTTC. It specifies CASSRTSGGFEQYF.

The chain joins TRBV6-5 to TRBJ2-3, with 8 nucleotides matching TRBD2. The CDR3 has 15 residues. V shed 6 bases and J 2 bases; nucleotides not matched to a gene: 7. Germline assignment: CDR1 MNHEY and CDR2 SVGAGI. In DNA form, the CDR3 reads TGTGCCAGCAGAGAACTAGCGGAGCCCACAGATACGCAGTATTTT. This gives the protein CASRELAEPTDTQYF.

This chain connects TRBV28 to TRBJ1-5; 7 bases are a match to TRBD1. Germline V gene sequence: CDR1 MDHEN, CDR2 SYDVKM. The junction had 11 bases not matched to a gene; V was cut back by 6 bases and J by 0 bases. This CDR3 has 17 residues. The CDR3 protein is CASSWTGTAYSNQPQHF. Written as DNA, the CDR3 is TGTGCCAGCAGCTGGACCGGGACAGCTTATAGCAATCAGCCCCAGCATTTT.

A word on this clone: One junction end does not reproduce the germline sequence, and a read error may be involved. The genes are TRBV7-9 and TRBJ1-4; 10 bases align to TRBD1. Germline V CDR1 and CDR2: SEHNR, FQNEAQ (reference sequence). The CDR3 runs 17 residues. Written as DNA, the CDR3 is TGTTCCAGCAGCTCGAAATATGGACAGGGGGTTAATGAAAAACTGTTTTTT. Its translation is CSSSSKYGQGVNEKLFF.

This rearrangement joins TRBV27 to TRBJ2-5; 7 bases agree with TRBD1. Germline lookup yields CDR1 MNHEY and CDR2 SMNVEV (reference sequence). The CDR3 runs to 15 residues. V was clipped by 5 bases and J by 5 bases; unmatched bases: 11. The CDR3 loop is CASSRGRGKGETQYF. CDR3 coding DNA: TGTGCCAGCAGTCGCGGCAGGGGGAAAGGGGAGACCCAGTACTTC.

The count of this clone is one. V is TRBV6-5 and J is TRBJ1-1; D gene uncertain. CDR3 length: 14 amino acids. CDR1 and CDR2 from the germline V gene are MNHEY and SVGAGI. The V end lost 2 bases, the J end lost 0 bases, and 7 bases lay between the germline ends. CDR3 loop: CASSYGPVNTEAFF. DNA for the CDR3: TGTGCCAGCAGTTACGGCCCAGTGAACACTGAAGCTTTCTTT.

The chain joins TRBV4-1 to TRBJ1-1; TRBD1 is a possible D gene (5 bases). The CDR3 has 13 amino acids. V lost 4 bases, J lost 1 base, and 7 bases lay in between. Germline CDR1 and CDR2: MGHRA and YSYEKL. The CDR3, as DNA: TGCGCCAGCAGCCTGGGGGGGAACACTGAAGCTTTCTTT. Its translation is CASSLGGNTEAFF.

The rearrangement joins TRBV6-4 to TRBJ2-2, with D possibly matching TRBD2 (5 bases). The CDR3 is made up of 13 amino acids. V was cut by 3 bases and J by 4 bases, with 6 bases left in between. Germline V gene data show CDR1 as MRHNA and CDR2 as SNTAGT. The CDR3 protein is CASSEGSTGELFF. As DNA, the CDR3 is TGTGCCAGCAGTGAAGGGAGCACCGGGGAGCTGTTTTTT.

The chain links TRBV4-2 to TRBJ2-3; 9 nucleotides align to TRBD2. The CDR3 spans 17 residues. The V gene's germline CDR1 is LGHNA and CDR2 YNFKEQ. V lost 0 bases to trimming and J lost 6 bases; unmatched junction nucleotides: 10. In nucleotides, the CDR3 is TGTGCCAGCAGCCAAGATTGGGCGAAGCGGGGGGACGATACGCAGTATTTT. It is translated as CASSQDWAKRGDDTQYF.

To note about this clone: The sample carries other DNA sequences with the same CDR3. V is TRBV18 and J is TRBJ2-1; 9 bases line up with TRBD2. The length of the CDR3 is 15 residues. V lost 3 bases, J lost 6 bases, and 6 bases stayed unmatched. Germline assignment: CDR1 KGHSH and CDR2 LQKENI. CDR3 protein: CASSPPGLAGNEQFF. The CDR3 coding sequence is TGTGCCAGCTCACCGCCGGGACTAGCTGGCAATGAGCAGTTCTTC. The full variable domain, in which reference TRBV18 and TRBJ2-1 provide the parts outside the CDR3, is NAGVMQNPRHLVRRRGQEARLRCSPMKGHSHVYWYRQLPEEGLKFMVYLQKENIIDESGMPKERFSAEFPKEGPSILRIQQVVRGDSAAYFCASSPPGLAGNEQFFGPGTRLTVL.

The chain recombines TRBV13 with TRBJ1-2; D remains ambiguous. Germline V lookup: CDR1 PRHDT, CDR2 FYEKMQ (reference sequence). Trimming stripped 5 bases from V and 2 bases from J, with 18 bases between. The CDR3 totals 16 residues. CDR3 loop: CASSLSLNSLNYGYTF. The CDR3 nucleotides read TGTGCCAGCAGCCTATCCCTTAATAGCCTGAACTATGGCTACACCTTC.

This clone was picked up one time. One end of the junction is discordant with germline, which a read error may explain. The V and J genes are TRBV7-3 and TRBJ2-1; 8 positions match TRBD2. Germline CDR1 and CDR2: SGHTA and FQGTGA. CDR3 length: 16 residues. This CDR3 is CASSVTRGSGANEQFF. Here the CDR3 DNA reads TGTGCCAGCAGCGTAACCCGAGGTAGCGGGGCCAATGAGCAGTTCTTC.

The rearrangement uses TRBV5-4 and TRBJ2-2; 12 nucleotides agree with TRBD2. CDR3 length equals 17 residues. Germline lookup yields CDR1 SGHNT and CDR2 YYREEE (reference sequence). V lost 3 bases, J lost 6 bases, and 9 bases stayed unmatched. CDR3 protein: CASSSGLAGTWAGELFF. The CDR3 DNA reads as TGTGCCAGCAGCTCAGGACTAGCGGGGACATGGGCCGGGGAGCTGTTTTTT.

V usage is TRBV2 and J usage is TRBJ1-4; 10 bases are shared with TRBD1. The germline V gene encodes CDR1 SNHLY and CDR2 FYNNEI. The length of the CDR3 is 14 residues. J gave up 5 bases and V 7 bases, and 4 bases lay outside the gene matches. CDR3 nucleotides: TGTGCCAGCAACCGGGACAGGGGAAATGAAAAACTGTTTTTT. This codes for CASNRDRGNEKLFF.